Listed below are T cell receptor beta chains from one sample, sequenced in a study of blood T cell repertoires in COVID-19. Data came from immunoSEQ multiplex PCR; TCRdb stores just in-frame clones and leaves some out. The table includes about 150,000 clones, roughly 88% detected once. Sequenced input: PBMCs or T cells enriched from blood (not recorded which). These TCRs come from a man in his fifties or sixties who had recovered from COVID-19. CDR3s include the opening cysteine and the closing phenylalanine or tryptophan. D genes are given only for firm matches.

TRBV2	13	TRBD1	TRBJ2-5	CASPGQHGETQYF
TRBV30	12	TRBD1	TRBJ1-2	CALSLQGDGYTF
TRBV18	13	NA	TRBJ2-7	CASSPITLREQYF
TRBV28	15	NA	TRBJ2-4	CASSLWRPSQNIQYF
TRBV19	15	TRBD1	TRBJ1-2	CASSQGQLYNYGYTF
TRBV6-5	15	NA	TRBJ2-1	CASSYRGSSYNEQFF
TRBV9	15	TRBD1	TRBJ1-6	CASSAGQGRNSPLHF
TRBV18	15	TRBD1	TRBJ2-5	CASSLTGQYQETQYF
TRBV2	15	TRBD2	TRBJ2-5	CASRLSGLSGGTQYF
TRBV9	15	TRBD2	TRBJ2-3	CASSVGTSGEDTQYF
TRBV19	15	TRBD1	TRBJ1-5	CASTQGLYSNQPQHF
TRBV9	15	NA	TRBJ2-4	CASSVDGSGVNIQYF
TRBV28	15	NA	TRBJ2-7	CASSLVNGAAYEQYF
TRBV7-2	15	TRBD2	TRBJ2-5	CASSHLAGGIETQYF
TRBV6-6	13	TRBD1	TRBJ1-1	CAISGTVNTEAFF
TRBV24-1	15	NA	TRBJ1-2	CATSEHPDRSYGYTF
TRBV4-1	15	NA	TRBJ1-1	CASSQERTLNTEAFF
TRBV5-5	13	NA	TRBJ2-5	CASSLTGYETQYF
TRBV9	14	NA	TRBJ1-3	CASSVIGSGNTIYF
TRBV4-3	18	TRBD2	TRBJ2-3	CASSRASTSGGSTDTQYF
TRBV27	13	NA	TRBJ1-2	CASSFSDPRVYTF
TRBV19	16	TRBD1	TRBJ1-6	CASSSGTGPIDSPLHF
TRBV7-9	16	TRBD2	TRBJ2-3	CASSLALGGVTDTQYF
TRBV7-2	17	TRBD2	TRBJ2-5	CASSLGLRGGKGETQYF
TRBV6-2/TRBV6-3	13	TRBD2	TRBJ2-7	CASSYGTIDEQYF
TRBV21-1	12	NA	TRBJ1-4	CASSKGGEKLFF
TRBV6-1	17	TRBD1	TRBJ1-4	CASSGTGGLGTNEKLFF
TRBV6-5	14	TRBD1	TRBJ2-2	CASRRDRATGELFF
TRBV19	15	TRBD1	TRBJ1-5	CASKGAARGIQPQHF
TRBV18	14	NA	TRBJ2-1	CASSPEQAYNEQFF
TRBV18	14	NA	TRBJ1-4	CASSPRSGDEKLFF
TRBV5-3	15	NA	TRBJ1-1	CARSLRDGGQTEAFF
TRBV18	17	TRBD2	TRBJ2-1	CASSSTSGASSYNEQFF
TRBV5-1	16	NA	TRBJ2-7	CASSLQGLNLAYEQYF
TRBV30	15	NA	TRBJ2-4	CAWGPGTGIKNIQYF
TRBV6-5	13	NA	TRBJ1-1	CASSWAGNTEAFF
TRBV12-3/TRBV12-4	12	NA	TRBJ2-3	CASSLGVGAQYF
TRBV4-3	16	NA	TRBJ2-3	CASSQDQFEGTDTQYF
TRBV5-1	13	NA	TRBJ2-3	CASSLTGTDTQYF
TRBV14	19	TRBD1	TRBJ2-7	CASSQGYGTGTPRRYEQYF
TRBV5-1	16	NA	TRBJ1-1	CASSLFSTSEDTEAFF
TRBV7-9	15	NA	TRBJ1-1	CASTPGGVRNTEAFF
TRBV28	14	TRBD2	TRBJ2-7	CASSLLAGVHEQYF
TRBV4-1	14	NA	TRBJ1-5	CASSQGTTGQPQHF
TRBV5-1	14	TRBD2	TRBJ2-3	CASTPLGLADTQYF
TRBV7-9	14	NA	TRBJ1-4	CASSLGQGNEKLFF
TRBV19	15	NA	TRBJ1-5	CASSIVVSGGEPQHF
TRBV7-3	17	TRBD2	TRBJ2-1	CASSLTGGAGGYNEQFF
TRBV15	13	NA	TRBJ1-4	CATSRQGSEKLFF
TRBV4-3	15	TRBD1	TRBJ1-3	CASSHQGAGGNTIYF
TRBV7-3	16	TRBD2	TRBJ2-3	CASSLLGLAGENTQYF
TRBV19	15	NA	TRBJ2-7	CASSTGSAGVYEQYF